One sample yielded the 5 T cell receptor beta chains listed below, sequenced in a study of shared clonotypes between healthy human individuals. Sequencing used immunoSEQ multiplex PCR; TCRdb keeps in-frame clones, though not all of them. The sample has 2,500,000 or so clones, around nine tenths seen once; the top ten hold 0.11% to 0.15%. The sample was naive CD4+ T cells sorted from blood. Subset described: CD45RA+ positively selected. Receptor source: a man aged 18 to 29 in good health.

This chain joins TRBV6-1 and TRBJ2-7, with 8 nucleotides matching TRBD2. CDR1 is MNHNS and CDR2 is SASEGT in the germline V gene. The CDR3 loop spans 15 amino acids. Germline trimming cut 6 bases from V and 4 bases from J; bases unmatched to any gene: 11. Here the CDR3 reads CASRWGETSDYEQYF. For the CDR3, the DNA is TGTGCCAGCAGATGGGGAGAGACTAGCGATTACGAGCAGTACTTC.

This clone has just one count. V and J are TRBV5-4 and TRBJ2-2; tentative D call: TRBD2 (6 bases). Trimming stripped 4 bases from V and 5 bases from J, with 12 bases between. Germline V gives CDR1 SGHNT, CDR2 YYREEE (reference sequence). This CDR3 is 14 amino acids long. This CDR3 is CASSLAGRTGELFF. CDR3 DNA: TGTGCCAGCAGCCTCGCGGGGCGGACCGGGGAGCTGTTTTTT.

The genes are TRBV7-2 and TRBJ2-1; TRBD2 agrees at 8 bases. CDR1 and CDR2 (germline): SGHTA, FQGNSA. This CDR3 has 15 amino acids. With V trimmed by 1 base and J by 9 bases, 8 bases remained unmatched. CDR3 region: CASSLDASGGSEQFF. Here the CDR3 DNA reads TGTGCCAGCAGCTTAGACGCCAGCGGGGGCAGTGAGCAGTTCTTC.

The chain couples TRBV28 to TRBJ1-2, with D perhaps matching TRBD1 (5 bases). The germline V and J ends were trimmed by 3 bases and 3 bases, with 8 bases remaining between them. This CDR3 is built from 13 residues. The V gene's germline CDR1 is MDHEN and CDR2 SYDVKM. The chain's CDR3 is CASSLDTDYGYTF. The DNA for the CDR3 is TGTGCCAGCAGTTTGGACACGGACTATGGCTACACCTTC.

The chain carries TRBV5-1 and TRBJ2-7; 10 bases are a match to TRBD2. The germline V gene has CDR1 SGHRS and CDR2 YFSETQ. The CDR3 length is 15 residues. Losses at the gene ends were 2 bases for V and 5 bases for J; bases not matched to a gene: 7. The CDR3 DNA reads as TGCGCCAGCAGCTTATTCAGCGGGGGGGCTAACGAGCAGTACTTC. Translation: CASSLFSGGANEQYF.